Presented here are 24 T cell receptor delta chains from one specimen sequenced in a study of fetal and pediatric gammadelta thymocytes. TCRdb re-called the reads via CATT. This sample yields fewer than 2,500 delta-chain clones, of which roughly a quarter are seen a single time; approximately 4% belongs to the top ten. The specimen was non-Vgamma9Vdelta2 gamma-delta T cells from the thymus. Specified subset: CD3+gammadeltaTCR+ thymocytes not co-expressing Vgamma9 and Vdelta2. Receptor source: a child who underwent cardiac surgery and was recorded as healthy.

This clone was observed a few times. The V call is TRDV1, the J call TRDJ1, with TRDD3 as a possible D gene (6 bases). CDR1 is TSWWSYY and CDR2 is QGS in the germline V gene. V gave up 0 bases and J gave up 2 bases, with 16 bases separating them. The CDR3 covers 17 residues. The CDR3 loop is CALGELGHGDPTDKLIF. CDR3 nucleotide sequence: TGTGCTCTTGGGGAACTAGGTCACGGGGATCCGACCGATAAACTCATCTTT.

Notes on this clone: A much larger clone lies one base from this, so it may be a read error. This chain uses TRAV29/DV5 with TRDJ1; TRDD3 aligns across 8 bases. The CDR3 loop spans 16 amino acids. Per the germline V gene, CDR1 is NSMFDY and CDR2 is ISSIKDK. J gave up 1 base and V 0 bases, and 8 bases lay outside the gene matches. The CDR3 DNA sequence: TGTGCAGCAAGCGCGATCCGGGATACGAGCACCGATAAACTCATCTTT. Translation gives CAASAIRDTSTDKLIF.

This clone appeared a few times. V is TRDV1 and J is TRDJ4, with D possibly matching TRDD3 (6 bases). Trimming removed 2 bases at V and 0 bases at J, with 31 bases between. This CDR3 contains 21 residues. Germline V gene sequence: CDR1 TSWWSYY, CDR2 QGS. For the CDR3, the DNA is TGTGCTCTTGGGGAAATCTTACCTTCGCCGGGGTGGGGGGACCCGGCCAGACCCCTGATCTTT. Translated, it gives CALGEILPSPGWGDPARPLIF.

The chain employs TRDV1 and TRDJ1, with 9 bases that match TRDD2. Germline values: CDR1 TSWWSYY, CDR2 QGS. The ends lost 0 bases at V and 11 bases at J; junction bases unmatched: 31. There are 22 residues in the CDR3. The CDR3 here is CALGELGDLPTETTPSRYRLIF. Written as DNA, the CDR3 is TGTGCTCTTGGGGAACTAGGGGACCTTCCTACAGAGACGACCCCCAGTCGGTATCGTCTCATCTTT.

This clone is classed as medium-sized. The sample has other DNA sequences that encode this CDR3 too. This chain links TRDV1 with TRDJ1; D might be TRDD3 (6 bases). Germline loops: CDR1 TSWWSYY, CDR2 QGS. The CDR3 spans 19 residues. V was clipped by 3 bases and J by 0 bases, with 23 bases between them. CDR3 residues: CALGEPLSPLGINTDKLIF. The CDR3 DNA reads TGTGCTCTTGGGGAGCCTCTGAGTCCCCTGGGGATTAACACCGATAAACTCATCTTT.

About this clone: A much larger clone differs from this one at a single base, so this may be a read error. The genes are TRDV1 and TRDJ1, with D possibly TRDD2 on 8 matching bases. The CDR3 loop spans 20 amino acids. In germline, CDR1 is TSWWSYY, CDR2 QGS. CDR3 in DNA: TGTGCTCTTGGGTCTAAGACCCAACTTCCTACTGGGGCCAAAATTGATATACTCATCTTT. This codes for CALGSKTQLPTGAKIDILIF.

Relative to its sample, this clone is medium-sized. The V call is TRDV1, the J call TRDJ1; either TRDD2 or TRDD3 may fit D (5 bases each). Trimming stripped 1 base from V and 0 bases from J, with 18 bases between. Germline lookup yields CDR1 TSWWSYY and CDR2 QGS. CDR3 length equals 18 residues. CDR3 sequence (DNA): TGTGCTCTTGGGGAACGGGCCTACGAGTCTGGGTACACCGATAAACTCATCTTT. This gives the protein CALGERAYESGYTDKLIF.

This clone was recorded only once. It may be a read error: a sequence one base away is much more abundant. Other DNA sequences from this sample encode an identical CDR3 as well. The chain combines TRDV1 with TRDJ1; D tentatively fits TRDD2 or TRDD3 (5 bases each). V lost 2 bases, J lost 3 bases, and 28 bases lay in between. CDR1 TSWWSYY and CDR2 QGS come from the germline V gene. This CDR3 has 20 amino acids. CDR3 loop: CALGEGPSNPVLGQADKLIF. The CDR3 DNA sequence: TGTGCTCTTGGGGAAGGACCTTCTAACCCCGTCCTGGGCCAAGCCGATAAACTCATCTTT.

In its sample, this clone ranks as large. J is TRDJ1 and V is TRDV1; D is ambiguous. Trimming cost V 5 bases and J 1 base, with 26 bases left between them. CDR1 is TSWWSYY and CDR2 is QGS in the germline V gene. CDR3 length equals 19 residues. CDR3: CALGNYGGYNPLATDKLIF. CDR3 DNA: TGTGCTCTTGGGAATTACGGCGGCTACAACCCCTTAGCCACCGATAAACTCATCTTT.

This clone showed up just a few times. J is TRDJ1 and V is TRAV29/DV5; 8 nucleotides match TRDD2. Germline loops: CDR1 NSMFDY, CDR2 ISSIKDK. The CDR3 covers 17 residues. Germline trimming cut 0 bases from V and 7 bases from J; bases unmatched to any gene: 17. This CDR3 reads CAASVSFLPRPRGKLIF. The CDR3 DNA follows: TGTGCAGCAAGCGTTAGCTTCCTACCAAGGCCCAGAGGTAAACTCATCTTT.

V is TRDV3 and J is TRDJ1; tentative D call: TRDD3 (9 bases). V was clipped by 1 base and J by 0 bases, with 36 bases between them. CDR1 is TVYSNPD and CDR2 is GDNSRS in the germline V gene (reference sequence). CDR3 length equals 22 residues. The CDR3 DNA reads TGTGCCTTTATTCGCCTTCCTAAGGTTTACTGGGGGACTACGAGATACACCGATAAACTCATCTTT. It yields the protein CAFIRLPKVYWGTTRYTDKLIF. Variable domain in full (rest from reference TRDV3 and TRDJ1): CDKVTQSSPDQTVASGSEVVLLCTYDTVYSNPDLFWYRIRPDYSFQFVFYGDNSRSEGADFTQGRFSVKHILTQKAFHLVISPVRTEDSATYYCAFIRLPKVYWGTTRYTDKLIFGKGTRVTVEP.

Worth noting for this clone: Being one base from a much bigger clone, this may be a read error. The chain is built from TRDV1 and TRDJ3; 8 bases fit TRDD3. This CDR3 has 26 residues. V was clipped by 0 bases and J by 2 bases; unmatched bases: 27. CDR1 is TSWWSYY and CDR2 is QGS in the germline V gene. In nucleotides, the CDR3 is TGTGCTCTTGGGGAACTAGCGTGGGGTAATACGAGTAACTGGGGGCCCTTCGCCTGGGACACCCGACAGATGTTTTTC. Encoded protein: CALGELAWGNTSNWGPFAWDTRQMFF.

By share of the sample, this clone is medium-sized. The chain combines TRAV29/DV5 with TRDJ1, with TRDD3 identical over 13 bases. The CDR3 has 19 residues. In germline, CDR1 is NSMFDY, CDR2 ISSIKDK. V gave up 0 bases and J gave up 0 bases; unmatched junction bases: 11. The CDR3 loop is CAASADNTGGYAYTDKLIF. In nucleotides, the CDR3 is TGTGCAGCAAGCGCCGACAATACTGGGGGATACGCGTACACCGATAAACTCATCTTT.

This clone is deemed medium-sized (0.01 to 0.1%). This rearrangement joins TRDV1 to TRDJ1, with 12 bases lining up with TRDD3. CDR1 and CDR2 (germline): TSWWSYY, QGS. This CDR3 is 21 amino acids long. With V trimmed by 2 bases and J by 8 bases, 24 bases remained unmatched. CDR3 amino acids: CALGECHTTAILTGGYNKLIF. The CDR3, as DNA: TGTGCTCTTGGGGAATGCCATACTACAGCGATACTTACTGGGGGATACAACAAACTCATCTTT.

Relative to its sample, this clone is medium-sized (0.01 to 0.1%). This chain joins TRDV1 and TRDJ1, with 7 nucleotides matching TRDD3. There are 18 residues in the CDR3. Germline V lookup: CDR1 TSWWSYY, CDR2 QGS. The J segment lost 0 bases and the V segment lost 4 bases, leaving 14 bases of the junction unmatched. The CDR3 DNA reads TGTGCTCTTGGGGCCCACCTAACCTTGGGGGAGTACACCGATAAACTCATCTTT. Encoded protein: CALGAHLTLGEYTDKLIF.

This clone was picked up one time. This clone may be a read error of a much larger clone one base away. The same CDR3 is also encoded by other DNA sequences in this sample. The chain couples TRDV1 to TRDJ1; 10 bases map to TRDD3. Losses at the gene ends were 6 bases for V and 0 bases for J; bases not matched to a gene: 37. The CDR3 totals 26 residues. Germline CDR1 and CDR2: TSWWSYY and QGS. The CDR3 nucleotides read TGTGCTCTTGGCGCTACACCACGTCCCCGCAATTGGATATGGTGGGGGATACCTTTCCACACCGATAAACTCATCTTT. It codes for CALGATPRPRNWIWWGIPFHTDKLIF.

By frequency in the sample, this clone is medium-sized. V is TRDV1 and J is TRDJ1; TRDD3 agrees at 10 bases. The CDR3 contains 19 residues. The trim removed 4 bases at V and 10 bases at J, leaving 24 bases unmatched. The germline V gene has CDR1 TSWWSYY and CDR2 QGS. The CDR3 region is CALGAPRATGLLGDYRLIF. Written as DNA, the CDR3 is TGTGCTCTTGGGGCGCCGAGGGCCACCGGCCTACTGGGGGATTATAGACTCATCTTT.

This clone was picked up a small number of times. V usage is TRAV38-2/DV8 and J usage is TRDJ1; 7 nucleotides line up with TRDD3. With V trimmed by 0 bases and J by 1 base, 12 bases remained unmatched. The CDR3 is 18 residues long. CDR1 is TSESDYY and CDR2 is QEAYKQQN in the germline V gene. CDR3 amino acids: CAYRSATTRGMPTDKLIF. The CDR3 DNA reads TGTGCTTATAGGAGCGCGACGACTCGGGGGATGCCCACCGATAAACTCATCTTT.

This clone is deemed large. The chain combines TRDV1 with TRDJ2; 11 nucleotides match TRDD3. Germline CDR1 and CDR2: TSWWSYY and QGS. The CDR3 runs to 23 residues. V shed 0 bases and J 5 bases; nucleotides not matched to a gene: 23. In DNA form, the CDR3 reads TGTGCTCTTGGGGAACTATCACGATCCTACAATGGGGGATACGAAGCTTCAACAGCACAACTCTTCTTT. Amino acid sequence: CALGELSRSYNGGYEASTAQLFF.

This clone is labeled medium-sized (0.01 to 0.1%). V and J are TRDV1 and TRDJ1; 9 bases line up with TRDD3. Germline loops: CDR1 TSWWSYY, CDR2 QGS. The CDR3 runs 23 residues. Trimming cost V 6 bases and J 0 bases; bases outside gene matches: 29. CDR3 nucleotide sequence: TGTGCTCTTGGAGCTACCTTACGTTCCTTCTGGGGGATCGCCCTTCAAAACACCGATAAACTCATCTTT. Translating gives CALGATLRSFWGIALQNTDKLIF.

The sample holds one count of this clone. A much more abundant neighbour one base away suggests this may be a read error. The J gene is TRDJ1, the V gene TRDV1; 7 bases line up with TRDD3. The CDR3 has 18 residues. Losses at the gene ends were 3 bases for V and 0 bases for J; bases not matched to a gene: 13. Looked up from germline, CDR1 is TSWWSYY and CDR2 is QGS. This CDR3 is CALGDKSFWGSHTDKLIF. DNA for the CDR3: TGTGCTCTTGGGGATAAATCCTTCTGGGGGTCCCACACCGATAAACTCATCTTT.

The V gene is TRDV1, the J gene TRDJ1; TRDD3 aligns across 8 bases. The CDR3 is made up of 20 amino acids. V shed 5 bases, J shed 0 bases, and the junction held 20 bases outside the gene matches. Germline V gene sequence: CDR1 TSWWSYY, CDR2 QGS. The chain's CDR3 is CALGPTRISPTGGYTDKLIF. In nucleotides, the CDR3 is TGTGCTCTTGGGCCTACCCGAATTTCCCCTACTGGGGGCTACACCGATAAACTCATCTTT.

Comment on this clone: A read error is the likely source, as a far larger clone sits one nucleotide away. Other DNA sequences within the sample encode an identical CDR3. The V and J genes are TRDV3 and TRDJ1; 13 bases are a match to TRDD3. The CDR3 runs to 17 residues. Germline V CDR1 and CDR2: TVYSNPD, GDNSRS (reference sequence). CDR3 region: CALRPSLRTGGYVKLIF. The CDR3 bases are TGCGCCTTGCGGCCTTCCTTGCGTACTGGGGGATACGTCAAACTCATCTTT.

This clone turned up a few times. The rearrangement uses TRDV1 and TRDJ1, with TRDD3 identical over 12 bases. V gave up 4 bases and J gave up 9 bases; unmatched junction bases: 21. Germline V gives CDR1 TSWWSYY, CDR2 QGS. The CDR3 is 19 amino acids. The CDR3 DNA is TGTGCTCTTGGGGGCCCGCACCCTACGCCCGTACTGGGGGATACACAACTCATCTTT. Residues: CALGGPHPTPVLGDTQLIF.